Here is one TCR beta chain with its context. Its antigen is unidentified. The data derive from a study of siplizumab effects on memory and regulatory T cells. Study results and caveats: The alloresponse seemed to draw substantially on naive T cells, which appeared more diverse than memory cells. Most alloreactive clones went unmapped to unstimulated subsets; only a minor fraction mapped. Siplizumab gave mappable alloreactive CD4+ clones an average Treg-derived fraction of about 69%, against roughly 26% in controls. Phenotypic classification as naive or memory proved unattainable for roughly 75-95% of proliferating CD4+ or CD8+ clones.

Sequencing used immunoSEQ multiplex PCR; TCRdb keeps in-frame clones, though not all of them. This sample has tens of thousands of clones, with more than 80% found just once. The CDR3 totals 13 residues. Trimming cost V 4 bases and J 4 bases, with 11 bases left between them. CDR1 SGHDT and CDR2 YYEEEE come from the germline V gene. The TCR comes from a human donor in good health. This chain connects TRBV5-6 to TRBJ1-2, with a tentative D call TRBD1 (6 bases). Sequenced: CD8+ T cells sorted from blood. In nucleotides, the CDR3 is TGTGCCAGCAGCGGCGGGGGGGCCTATGGCTACACCTTC. It encodes CASSGGGAYGYTF.